A single sample is the source of the 25 T cell receptor beta chains below, sequenced in a study of T cell responses to AZD1222 COVID-19 vaccine. Clones were read by immunoSEQ multiplex PCR, and TCRdb kept only the in-frame ones, dropping some. The sample consists of over 100,000 clones, roughly 84% of them appearing once. Material: peripheral blood, obtained on day 0 of AZD1222 vaccination. These TCRs come from an adult in good health.

The genes are TRBV6-5 and TRBJ1-1; 8 positions match TRBD1. The J segment lost 4 bases and the V segment lost 4 bases, leaving 5 bases of the junction unmatched. This CDR3 comprises 14 residues. Looked up from germline, CDR1 is MNHEY and CDR2 is SVGAGI. CDR3 sequence: CASSSTGGSTEAFF. Written as DNA, the CDR3 is TGTGCCAGCAGTTCCACAGGGGGTAGCACTGAAGCTTTCTTT.

The J gene is TRBJ1-3, the V gene TRBV7-9; no clear D. The V end lost 5 bases, the J end lost 1 base, and 12 bases lay between the germline ends. Germline CDR1 and CDR2: SEHNR and FQNEAQ (reference sequence). This CDR3 comprises 15 residues. The CDR3 DNA reads as TGTGCCAGCAGCCCGAAGGGCGGTTCTGGAAACACCATATATTTT. Protein product: CASSPKGGSGNTIYF.

On this clone itself: In the same sample, other DNA sequences code for this CDR3. The rearrangement links TRBV28 to TRBJ2-7; 7 nucleotides agree with TRBD1. CDR3 length: 13 residues. Germline CDR1 is MDHEN and CDR2 is SYDVKM. After removal of 6 bases from V and 2 bases from J, the junction contained 4 bases not matched to a gene. The CDR3 sequence is CASRTGSPYEQYF. The DNA of the CDR3 is TGTGCCAGCAGGACAGGGAGTCCCTACGAGCAGTACTTC.

The rearrangement links TRBV3-1 (or the pseudogene TRBV3-2) to TRBJ2-7, with 8 bases fitting TRBD1. The CDR3 has 16 residues. Germline loops: CDR1 LGHDT, CDR2 YNNKEL (reference sequence). Losses at the gene ends were 3 bases for V and 4 bases for J; bases not matched to a gene: 11. The chain's CDR3 is CASSQGPGQVGYEQYF. CDR3 coding DNA: TGTGCCAGCAGCCAGGGGCCGGGACAGGTTGGTTACGAGCAGTACTTC.

The gene calls are TRBV24-1 and TRBJ2-2; D ambiguous. The ends were cut back, 9 bases at V and 2 bases at J, with 6 bases in the middle. The V gene's germline CDR1 is KGHDR and CDR2 SFDVKD. This CDR3 region has 12 residues. The CDR3 spells CATRPNTGELFF. In nucleotides, the CDR3 is TGTGCCACCCGACCTAACACCGGGGAGCTGTTTTTT.

The chain couples TRBV28 to TRBJ1-5, with 7 bases lining up with TRBD1. V was pared by 7 bases and J by 4 bases, with 4 bases of the junction left unmatched. The CDR3 loop spans 13 amino acids. In germline, CDR1 is MDHEN, CDR2 SYDVKM. The CDR3 DNA reads TGTGCCAGCATTACGACAGGGAATCAGCCCCAGCATTTT. Translating gives CASITTGNQPQHF.

The chain employs TRBV6-5 and TRBJ1-6, with a weak D call TRBD1 (6 bases). V lost 6 bases, J lost 0 bases, and 9 bases lay in between. The germline CDR1 and CDR2 sequences are MNHEY and SVGAGI. The CDR3 spans 15 residues. The CDR3 is CASSRDTSYNSPLHF. The CDR3 DNA sequence: TGTGCCAGCAGCCGGGACACCTCCTATAATTCACCCCTCCACTTT.

The J gene is TRBJ2-1, the V gene TRBV7-2, with a tentative D call TRBD2 (5 bases). Trimming shortened V by 4 bases and J by 7 bases, and 11 bases separated the two germline ends. Germline V gene lookup returns CDR1 SGHTA and CDR2 FQGNSA. The CDR3 contains 13 residues. The CDR3 here is CASSSIRGNEQFF. CDR3 DNA sequence: TGTGCCAGCAGCTCAATCCGGGGAAATGAGCAGTTCTTC.

This clone occurred once. V gene TRBV7-2 combines with J gene TRBJ2-2; 9 nucleotides line up with TRBD1. There are 15 residues in the CDR3. The V segment lost 3 bases and the J segment 4 bases; nucleotides outside the gene matches: 3. Per the germline V gene, CDR1 is SGHTA and CDR2 is FQGNSA. CDR3 protein: CASSFRQGGTGELFF. Here the CDR3 DNA reads TGTGCCAGCAGCTTTAGACAGGGGGGCACCGGGGAGCTGTTTTTT.

The V call is TRBV7-2, the J call TRBJ1-5, with D unresolved. The CDR3 sequence is 13 residues long. The V and J ends lost 5 bases and 7 bases respectively, with 12 bases between them. The V gene's germline CDR1 is SGHTA and CDR2 FQGNSA. CDR3 DNA sequence: TGTGCCAGCAGCCCCCGTTCAGAACAGCCCCAGCATTTT. Its protein is CASSPRSEQPQHF.

V and J are TRBV4-1 and TRBJ2-1, with 9 bases identical to TRBD1. The germline V gene encodes CDR1 MGHRA and CDR2 YSYEKL. The CDR3 consists of 16 residues. Trimming removed 3 bases from V and 4 bases from J; junction bases left unmatched: 7. In DNA form, the CDR3 reads TGCGCCAGCAGCCAGGTACCGGGACAGGGTTACAATGAGCAGTTCTTC. Amino acids: CASSQVPGQGYNEQFF.

The V call is TRBV7-2, the J call TRBJ2-1; tentatively, D is TRBD2 (5 bases). V gave up 0 bases and J gave up 7 bases, with 7 bases separating them. This CDR3 region has 13 residues. The germline gives CDR1 SGHTA, CDR2 FQGNSA. In DNA form, the CDR3 reads TGTGCCAGCAGCTTAGCGAGGGTTAATGAGCAGTTCTTC. The encoded protein is CASSLARVNEQFF.

The chain carries TRBV15 and TRBJ1-2; no definite D call. Germline values: CDR1 LNHNV, CDR2 YYDKDF (reference sequence). The V end was cut by 4 bases, the J end by 2 bases, with 2 bases between. This CDR3 has 11 amino acids. CDR3 region: CATSNNYGYTF. The CDR3 DNA sequence: TGTGCCACCAGCAACAACTATGGCTACACCTTC.

The chain employs TRBV18 and TRBJ1-2; TRBD1 might be the D (6 bases). Deletions cut 2 bases from V and 4 bases from J, with 11 bases between. The CDR3 consists of 14 residues. Per germline, CDR1 KGHSH and CDR2 LQKENI. This chain's CDR3 is CASSPSGGLYGYTF. CDR3 in DNA: TGTGCCAGCTCACCATCCGGGGGCCTCTATGGCTACACCTTC.

The rearrangement uses TRBV19 and TRBJ2-1; D is uncertain. Germline V CDR1 and CDR2: LNHDA, SQIVND (reference sequence). V was cut by 3 bases and J by 12 bases, with 15 bases left in between. This CDR3 spans 13 amino acids. The CDR3 DNA reads TGTGCCAGTAGTATGTCGTCAGAGACGATGCAGTTCTTC. It specifies CASSMSSETMQFF.

The chain recombines TRBV29-1 with TRBJ2-5; D gene uncertain. CDR3 length: 13 amino acids. Germline CDR1 reads SQVTM; CDR2 reads ANQGSEA. Trimming removed 3 bases from V and 4 bases from J, with 12 bases in between. CDR3 bases: TGCAGCGTTGACGAGGTCCTCAGAGAGACCCAGTACTTC. This sequence encodes CSVDEVLRETQYF.

This clone was observed a handful of times. The chain carries TRBV7-8 and TRBJ1-1; no definite D call. Germline CDR1 and CDR2: SGHVS and FQNEAQ. V gave up 2 bases and J gave up 1 base, with 8 bases separating them. CDR3 length: 14 amino acids. The CDR3 coding sequence is TGTGCCAGCAGCTTAATCGGGCCGAACACTGAAGCTTTCTTT. As protein: CASSLIGPNTEAFF.

This chain joins TRBV29-1 and TRBJ2-7, with 13 bases that match TRBD2. V dropped 4 bases and J dropped 4; count of bases not matched to a gene: 4. Germline V gives CDR1 SQVTM, CDR2 ANQGSEA. The CDR3 spans 14 residues. CDR3 nucleotides: TGCAGCGTTGGGACTAGCGGGAGTATGTACGAGCAGTACTTC. Its translation is CSVGTSGSMYEQYF.

The V gene is TRBV19, the J gene TRBJ2-3; no definite D call. Trimming took off 4 bases at V and 0 bases at J, with 8 bases between the two ends. The CDR3 is 14 amino acids. CDR1 and CDR2 (germline): LNHDA, SQIVND (reference sequence). In DNA, the CDR3 is TGTGCCAGTAGTAGTAGAACGAGCACAGATACGCAGTATTTT. Residues: CASSSRTSTDTQYF.

This clone was detected once. V is TRBV5-1 and J is TRBJ2-7; 8 nucleotides line up with TRBD2. V lost 5 bases and J lost 1; bases outside the gene matches: 8. This CDR3 is built from 15 residues. The germline gives CDR1 SGHRS, CDR2 YFSETQ. The CDR3 region is CASSPQGGRSYEQYF. In DNA, the CDR3 is TGCGCCAGCAGTCCCCAGGGCGGGAGGTCCTACGAGCAGTACTTC.

The chain links TRBV7-3 to TRBJ1-6; 7 bases map to TRBD1. The CDR3 loop spans 13 amino acids. V shed 5 bases, J shed 9 bases, and the junction held 4 bases outside the gene matches. Germline V gene data show CDR1 as SGHTA and CDR2 as FQGTGA. The CDR3 sequence is CASSRTGGSPLHF. Here the CDR3 DNA reads TGTGCCAGCAGCCGGACAGGAGGTTCACCCCTCCACTTT.

The CDR3 loop reads CASRQGGGDTQYF. As DNA, the CDR3 is TGTGCCAGTCGACAGGGGGGAGGTGATACGCAGTATTTT. This chain links TRBV6-5 with TRBJ2-3; 9 bases fit TRBD1. In germline, CDR1 is MNHEY, CDR2 SVGAGI. V dropped 9 bases and J dropped 6; count of bases not matched to a gene: 7. The CDR3 loop spans 13 amino acids.

V and J are TRBV5-1 and TRBJ2-2; D is perhaps TRBD1 (6 bases). CDR3 length: 15 residues. Germline values: CDR1 SGHRS, CDR2 YFSETQ. The V end lost 2 bases, the J end lost 0 bases, and 8 bases lay between the germline ends. CDR3 loop: CASSLPGANTGELFF. The DNA of the CDR3 is TGCGCCAGCAGCTTACCAGGGGCGAACACCGGGGAGCTGTTTTTT.

The rearrangement links TRBV11-2 to TRBJ1-1; no reliable D call. Looked up from germline, CDR1 is SGHAT and CDR2 is FQNNGV. The CDR3 runs 14 residues. V was clipped by 3 bases and J by 0 bases, with 8 bases between them. CDR3 sequence: CASSFAGMNTEAFF. CDR3 in DNA: TGTGCCAGCAGCTTCGCTGGGATGAACACTGAAGCTTTCTTT.

This clone was seen just once. The chain uses TRBV6-4 and TRBJ2-4; 15 bases are a match to TRBD2. From germline, CDR1 is MRHNA and CDR2 SNTAGT. The CDR3 is 20 amino acids. V lost 1 base to trimming and J lost 1 base; unmatched junction nucleotides: 8. CDR3 protein: CASSDFWTSGREEAKNIQYF. CDR3 sequence (DNA): TGTGCCAGCAGTGACTTCTGGACTAGCGGGAGGGAGGAGGCCAAAAACATTCAGTACTTC.